These T cell receptor beta chains were read from a single sample in a study of metastatic and nonmetastatic thyroid tumors. TCRdb re-called the PCR reads with MiXCR. The profile shows roughly 30,000 clones, almost 30% of them singletons. Source material: blood. Receptor source: a female donor with papillary thyroid cancer or a benign thyroid nodule (not recorded which). Some clones in this sample may be carry-over from other donors' samples. CDR3s include the opening cysteine and the closing phenylalanine or tryptophan. A D gene is named only where the DNA matches it firmly. Size is stated for part of the rows, as once, few or many counts, or as a class when the clone is expanded.

TRBV15,NA,few,TRBJ2-2,TGTGCCACCATCAGAACTCGGAGGGCCGGGGAGCTGTTTTTT,CATIRTRRAGELFF
TRBV5-1,NA,medium-sized,TRBJ1-1,TGCGCCAGCAGCAGGGGGACGAACACTGAAGCTTTCTTT,CASSRGTNTEAFF
TRBV29-1,TRBD1,few,TRBJ1-2,TGCGGCCCATTCCATCAGACAGGGGATAACTATGGCTACACCTTC,CGPFHQTGDNYGYTF
TRBV4-3,TRBD2,few,TRBJ2-7,TGCGCCAGCAGCCAAGAGCGGCTAGCGGGAGGGCCACGATACGAGCAGTACTTC,CASSQERLAGGPRYEQYF
TRBV9,NA,few,TRBJ2-2,TGTGCCAGCAGCGGGAGAACAGGGGGGGACACCGGGGAGCTGTTTTTT,CASSGRTGGDTGELFF
TRBV15,TRBD1,few,TRBJ2-2,TGTGCCACCCGACAGGGGTACACCGGTGAGCTGTTTTTT,CATRQGYTGELFF
TRBV11-2,NA,many,TRBJ2-7,TGTGCCAGCAGCTCCAGACTAGTTCAGTACTTC,CASSSRLVQYF
TRBV6-1,TRBD1,medium-sized,TRBJ1-2,TGTGCCAGCGGACAGGGTGATGGCTACACCTTC,CASGQGDGYTF
TRBV4-2,TRBD1,many,TRBJ2-7,TGTGCCAGCAGCCAGGCCAACCTCGCCAGGACAGGGAATCTGGGTGAGCAGTACTTC,CASSQANLARTGNLGEQYF
TRBV7-6,TRBD1,NA,TRBJ1-2,TGTGCCAGCAGCCAGACGCCGGGACAGGGAGGAGGGGGTGGCTACACCTTC,CASSQTPGQGGGGGYTF
TRBV7-3,NA,NA,TRBJ2-1,TGTGCCAGCAGCTTAGGGGGGCAGGGTCATGAGCAGTTCTTC,CASSLGGQGHEQFF
TRBV4-1,TRBD1,NA,TRBJ1-4,TGCGCCAGCAGCCAACCTACAGGGGGCCGAGGGGATGAAAAACTGTTTTTT,CASSQPTGGRGDEKLFF
TRBV6-1,TRBD1,few,TRBJ1-6,TGTGCCAGTTCATTACACGGCACGGGGACAGGGTATGCACCCCTCCACTTT,CASSLHGTGTGYAPLHF
TRBV6-5,NA,NA,TRBJ1-1,TGTGCCAGCAGTTACGGCGGAACGAACACTGAAGCTTTCTTT,CASSYGGTNTEAFF
TRBV11-3,TRBD1,many,TRBJ1-2,TGTGCCAGCAGCCCACAGGGGACGGGTGGCTACACCTTC,CASSPQGTGGYTF
TRBV27,NA,NA,TRBJ2-7,TGTGCCAGCAGTTTTAGACGGGAGGGGGCCGAGCAGTACTTC,CASSFRREGAEQYF
TRBV5-1,NA,medium-sized,TRBJ1-2,TGCGCCAGCAGCCAGGATACGAACTATGGCTACACCTTC,CASSQDTNYGYTF
TRBV20-1,NA,NA,TRBJ2-7,TGCAGTGCTAGTCCCGTGACAGACTACGAGCAGTACTTC,CSASPVTDYEQYF
TRBV30,NA,NA,TRBJ1-2,TGTGCCTGGAGTGTACTCAGGGGTCCGGGCTATGGCTACACCTTC,CAWSVLRGPGYGYTF
TRBV7-9,NA,many,TRBJ1-4,TGTGCCAGCAGCTTAGGGCGCGGGAATCATGAAAAACTGTTTTTT,CASSLGRGNHEKLFF
TRBV11-2,TRBD1,NA,TRBJ2-7,TGTGTCAACAGCCCCGGGACAGCCTACGAGCAGTACTTC,CVNSPGTAYEQYF
TRBV30,NA,NA,TRBJ2-7,TGTGCCTGGAGTGTACTCAGGGCGAGGAGAATGCGCGAGCAGTACTTC,CAWSVLRARRMREQYF
TRBV2,NA,NA,TRBJ2-5,TGTGCCAGCAGCCCAGGGGGGAGATGGGGAGAGACCCAGTACTTC,CASSPGGRWGETQYF
TRBV24-1,NA,few,TRBJ1-3,TGTGCCACCAGGGACCGGGCCCCGGGGGGAAACACCATATATTTT,CATRDRAPGGNTIYF
TRBV7-9,NA,NA,TRBJ1-6,TGTGCCAGCAGCTCCACCCGGAGCTATAATTCACCCCTCCACTTT,CASSSTRSYNSPLHF
TRBV5-1,TRBD1,NA,TRBJ2-2,TGCGCCAGCCGGGACAGGGGATCCGGGGAGCTGTTTTTT,CASRDRGSGELFF
TRBV28,NA,few,TRBJ2-1,TGTGCCAGCAGTTCAGGGTTACGGCAGTTCTTC,CASSSGLRQFF
TRBV28,TRBD2,NA,TRBJ2-1,TGTGCCAGCACCGGGACTAGCGGGAGGAGCTCCTACAATGAGCAGTTCTTC,CASTGTSGRSSYNEQFF
TRBV5-1,NA,many,TRBJ2-5,TGCGCCAGCAGCTTGGCCCCCGGGGCCCAAGAGACCCAGTACTTC,CASSLAPGAQETQYF
TRBV11-2,NA,NA,TRBJ1-6,TGTGCCAGCAGCTTATGGGATTCACCCCTCCACTTT,CASSLWDSPLHF
TRBV6-2/TRBV6-3,TRBD1,few,TRBJ2-7,TGTGCCAGCAGTTACTCGGACAGGGCCTACGAGCAGTACTTC,CASSYSDRAYEQYF
TRBV12-5,NA,few,TRBJ2-7,TGTGCTAGTGGCTCAGGAGGGGCCTTGGGGTACGAGCAGTACTTC,CASGSGGALGYEQYF
TRBV5-1,TRBD2,NA,TRBJ2-1,TGCGCCAGCAGCTTGAGGGCGGGAGAAGAGTATAGGAATGAGCAGTTCTTC,CASSLRAGEEYRNEQFF
TRBV19,NA,many,TRBJ1-1,TGTGCCAGTAGTAATAGGGGCCTAATTGGGACTGAAGCTTTCTTT,CASSNRGLIGTEAFF
TRBV18,TRBD2,many,TRBJ2-7,TGTGCCAGCTCACCTTCCTCGGGACTACGAACCTACGAGCAGTACTTC,CASSPSSGLRTYEQYF
TRBV5-1,NA,NA,TRBJ2-5,TGCGCCAGCAGCTTGGCCAGCGGTCACCAAGAGACCCAGTACTTC,CASSLASGHQETQYF
TRBV2,TRBD2,NA,TRBJ2-1,TGTGCCAGCAAGCTAGCGGGAGTTTTTCATGAGCAGTTCTTC,CASKLAGVFHEQFF
TRBV28,NA,few,TRBJ2-7,TGTGCCAGCAGTTTAGGGGGGAACTACTACGAGCAGTACTTC,CASSLGGNYYEQYF
TRBV30,NA,NA,TRBJ2-7,TGTGCCTGGAGTGCGGGGACTGGGACCTACGAGCAGTACTTC,CAWSAGTGTYEQYF
TRBV4-3,NA,many,TRBJ2-1,TGCGCCAGCAGCCAAGATACGCAGAACAATGAGCAGTTCTTC,CASSQDTQNNEQFF
TRBV9,TRBD2,many,TRBJ2-1,TGTGCCAGCAGCGTAGGACTAGCGGCTCGCAATGAGCAGTTCTTC,CASSVGLAARNEQFF
TRBV30,TRBD1,NA,TRBJ1-2,TGTGCCCTGGTTCCAATACAGGGGAGAGATGGCTACACCTTC,CALVPIQGRDGYTF
TRBV5-8,NA,NA,TRBJ2-2,TGTGCCAGCAGCTACGGGACAACGAACACCGGGGAGCTGTTTTTT,CASSYGTTNTGELFF
TRBV2,NA,many,TRBJ1-6,TGTGCCAGCAGCCGGAGACCCACGGGGGATAATTCACCCCTCCACTTT,CASSRRPTGDNSPLHF
TRBV2,NA,NA,TRBJ2-7,TGTGCCAGCAGTTGGGGAGCCGGGACACGGGGGTCCGAGCAGTACTTC,CASSWGAGTRGSEQYF
TRBV6-2/TRBV6-3,TRBD2,NA,TRBJ2-7,TGTGCCAGCAGTTCCGGGACTAGCGGCTCCTACGAGCAGTACTTC,CASSSGTSGSYEQYF
TRBV30,NA,NA,TRBJ1-4,TGTGCCTGGAGTCTCGACCGAGAAAAACTGTTTTTT,CAWSLDREKLFF
TRBV30,TRBD1,many,TRBJ2-7,TGTGCCTGGACCCCCGGGACAGGCAGTCCCCAGCAGTACTTC,CAWTPGTGSPQQYF
TRBV20-1,TRBD1,NA,TRBJ1-6,TGCAGTGCTAGATTACAGGGGGGTCAGTCACCCCTCCACTTT,CSARLQGGQSPLHF